This T cell receptor (beta chain) was recovered during a study of identical twins. Notes on the study in general: The authors drew conclusions from cross-sectional statistical analysis rather than following the same donors. Cord blood beta clonotypes that were abundant carried fewer insertions, and memory repertoires showed no such trend. Out-of-frame alpha sequences shared by twins showed excess low generation probability.

A universal primer site was created by template switching, with the cDNA bearing unique molecular identifiers. MiXCR was run by TCRdb on the 5' RACE reads, yielding one entry per CDR3 protein. The sample yields approximately 490,000 distinct CDR3 sequences, about a fifth seen once. This clonotype was picked up many times. Its antigen is unknown. This CDR3 has 15 residues. The germline V gene has CDR1 MGHDK and CDR2 SYGVNS. Trimming left V 4 bases short and J 7 bases short, with 17 bases between. The sample was also reused in another study, on yellow fever vaccine responses in identical twins.

The source of this sequence is a woman aged 18 to 35 in good health. Sequencing was performed on CD4+ T cells sorted from blood. This rearrangement joins TRBV25-1 to TRBJ2-4, with D perhaps TRBD1 (5 bases). For the CDR3, the DNA is TGTGCCAGCAGTGTTTCCCAGGGCAATTCCAACATTCAGTACTTC. This gives the protein CASSVSQGNSNIQYF.